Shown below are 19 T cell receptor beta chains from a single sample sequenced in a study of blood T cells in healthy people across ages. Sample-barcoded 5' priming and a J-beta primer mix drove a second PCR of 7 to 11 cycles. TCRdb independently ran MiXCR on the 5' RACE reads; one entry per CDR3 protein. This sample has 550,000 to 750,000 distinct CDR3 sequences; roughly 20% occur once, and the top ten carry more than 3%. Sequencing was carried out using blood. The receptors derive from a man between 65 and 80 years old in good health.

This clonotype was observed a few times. The CDR3 DNA sequence: TGTGCCAGCAGCCAAGCAAGGACAGTGAACACCGGGGAGCTGTTTTTT. Its translation: CASSQARTVNTGELFF. The genes are TRBV14 and TRBJ2-2; a weak D match, TRBD1 (6 bases). The CDR3 is 16 residues long. Germline values: CDR1 SGHDN, CDR2 FVKESK. Trimming stripped 1 base from V and 1 base from J, with 10 bases between.

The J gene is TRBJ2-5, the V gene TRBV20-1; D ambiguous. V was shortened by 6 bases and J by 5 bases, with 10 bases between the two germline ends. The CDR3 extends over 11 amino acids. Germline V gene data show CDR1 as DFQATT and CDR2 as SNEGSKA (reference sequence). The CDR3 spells CSAVPRETQYF. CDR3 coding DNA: TGCAGTGCGGTCCCCCGGGAGACCCAGTACTTC.

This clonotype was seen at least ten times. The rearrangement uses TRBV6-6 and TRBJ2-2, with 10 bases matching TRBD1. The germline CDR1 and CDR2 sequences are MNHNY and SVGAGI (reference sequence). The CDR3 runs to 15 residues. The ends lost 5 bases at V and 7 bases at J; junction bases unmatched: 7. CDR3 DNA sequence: TGTGCCAGCAGTGCTCGACAGGGGGCGAACGGGGAGCTGTTTTTT. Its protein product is CASSARQGANGELFF.

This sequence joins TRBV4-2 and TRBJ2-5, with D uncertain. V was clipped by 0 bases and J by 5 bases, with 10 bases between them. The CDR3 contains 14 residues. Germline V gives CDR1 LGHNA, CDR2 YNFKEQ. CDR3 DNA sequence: TGTGCCAGCAGCCAAGATTCGGGTGCTGAGACCCAGTACTTC. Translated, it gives CASSQDSGAETQYF.

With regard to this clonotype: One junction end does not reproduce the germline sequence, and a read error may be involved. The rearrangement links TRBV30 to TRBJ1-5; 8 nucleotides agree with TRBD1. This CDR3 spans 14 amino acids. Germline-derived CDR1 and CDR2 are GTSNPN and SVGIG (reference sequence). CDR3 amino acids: CAWSPGQGKQPQHF. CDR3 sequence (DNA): TGTGCCTGGAGTCCCGGACAGGGCAAACAGCCCCAGCATTTT.

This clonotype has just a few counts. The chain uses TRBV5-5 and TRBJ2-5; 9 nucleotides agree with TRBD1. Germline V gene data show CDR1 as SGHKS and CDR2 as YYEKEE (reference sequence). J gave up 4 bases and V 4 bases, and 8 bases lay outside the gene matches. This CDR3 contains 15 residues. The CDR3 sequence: CASSPGTGRRETQYF. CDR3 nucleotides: TGTGCCAGCAGCCCCGGGACAGGGAGACGAGAGACCCAGTACTTC. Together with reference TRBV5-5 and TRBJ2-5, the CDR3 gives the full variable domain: DAGVTQSPTHLIKTRGQQVTLRCSPISGHKSVSWYQQVLGQGPQFIFQYYEKEERGRGNFPDRFSARQFPNYSSELNVNALLLGDSALYLCASSPGTGRRETQYFGPGTRLLVL.

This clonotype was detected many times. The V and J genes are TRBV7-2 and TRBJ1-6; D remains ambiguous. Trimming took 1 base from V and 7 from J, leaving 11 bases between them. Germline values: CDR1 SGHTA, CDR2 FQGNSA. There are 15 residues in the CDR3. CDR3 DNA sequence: TGTGCCAGCAGCTTAGTGGAGGGAACAAATTCACCCCTCCACTTT. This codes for CASSLVEGTNSPLHF.

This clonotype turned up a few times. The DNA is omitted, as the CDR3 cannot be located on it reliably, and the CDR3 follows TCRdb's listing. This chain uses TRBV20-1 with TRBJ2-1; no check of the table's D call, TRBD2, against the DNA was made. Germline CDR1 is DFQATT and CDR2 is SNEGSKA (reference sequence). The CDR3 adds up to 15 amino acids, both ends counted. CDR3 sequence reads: CSARDWGEGNNEQSF.

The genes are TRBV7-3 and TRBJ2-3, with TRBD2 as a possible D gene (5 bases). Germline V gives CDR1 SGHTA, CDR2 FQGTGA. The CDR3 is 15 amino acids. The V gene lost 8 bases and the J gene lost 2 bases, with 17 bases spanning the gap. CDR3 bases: TGTGCCAGCGCCCCAGTGAGGGCCCACACAGATACGCAGTATTTT. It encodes CASAPVRAHTDTQYF.

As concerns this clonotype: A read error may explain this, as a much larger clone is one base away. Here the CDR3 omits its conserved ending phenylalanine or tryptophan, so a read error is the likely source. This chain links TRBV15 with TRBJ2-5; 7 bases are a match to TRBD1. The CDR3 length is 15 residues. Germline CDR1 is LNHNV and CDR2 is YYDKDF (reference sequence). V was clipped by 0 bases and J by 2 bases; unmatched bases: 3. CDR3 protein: CATSRDPGQQETQYS. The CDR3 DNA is TGTGCCACCAGCAGAGACCCGGGACAGCAAGAGACCCAGTACTCC.

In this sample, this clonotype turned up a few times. The CDR3 sequence is CASSPTESSYTF. DNA of the CDR3: TGTGCCAGCAGCCCGACAGAGAGCAGCTACACCTTC. The genes are TRBV7-2 and TRBJ1-2; D may be TRBD1 (5 bases). CDR3 length: 12 residues. Germline-derived CDR1 and CDR2 are SGHTA and FQGNSA. The V gene lost 5 bases and the J gene lost 9 bases, with 13 bases spanning the gap.

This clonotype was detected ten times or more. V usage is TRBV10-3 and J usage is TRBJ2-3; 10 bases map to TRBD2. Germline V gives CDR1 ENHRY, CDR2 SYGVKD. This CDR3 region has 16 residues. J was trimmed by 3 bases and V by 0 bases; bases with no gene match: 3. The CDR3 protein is CAISESLAGDTDTQYF. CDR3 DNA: TGTGCCATCAGTGAGTCTCTAGCGGGGGATACAGATACGCAGTATTTT.

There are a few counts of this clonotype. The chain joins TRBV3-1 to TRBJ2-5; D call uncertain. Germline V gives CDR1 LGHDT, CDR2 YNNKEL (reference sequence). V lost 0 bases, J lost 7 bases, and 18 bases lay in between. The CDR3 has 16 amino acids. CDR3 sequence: CASSQEVGPGKRTQYF. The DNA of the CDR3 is TGTGCCAGCAGCCAAGAAGTAGGCCCTGGGAAACGGACCCAGTACTTC.

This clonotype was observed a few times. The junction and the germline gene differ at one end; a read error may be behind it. The CDR3 DNA sequence: TGCGCCAGCAGCTTAGTTCTCGAGGCGCAGTTCTTC. Residues: CASSLVLEAQFF. The chain has TRBV7-9 and TRBJ2-5; D ambiguous. The DNA end lines up better with TRBJ2-1; the J call may be wrong. Germline CDR1 and CDR2: SEHNR and FQNEAQ (reference sequence). This CDR3 is built from 12 residues.

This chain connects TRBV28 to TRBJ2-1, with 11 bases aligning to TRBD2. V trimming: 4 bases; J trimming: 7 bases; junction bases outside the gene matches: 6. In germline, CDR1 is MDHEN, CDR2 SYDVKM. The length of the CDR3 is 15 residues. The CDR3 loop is CASSSQTSGRNEQFF. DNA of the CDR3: TGTGCCAGCAGTTCTCAAACTAGCGGGAGAAATGAGCAGTTCTTC.

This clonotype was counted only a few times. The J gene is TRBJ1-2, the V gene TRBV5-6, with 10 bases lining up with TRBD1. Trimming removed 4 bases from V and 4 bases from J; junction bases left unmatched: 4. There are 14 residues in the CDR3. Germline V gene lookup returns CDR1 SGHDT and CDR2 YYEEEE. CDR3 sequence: CASSTTGGVYGYTF. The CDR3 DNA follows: TGTGCCAGCAGCACGACAGGGGGCGTCTATGGCTACACCTTC.

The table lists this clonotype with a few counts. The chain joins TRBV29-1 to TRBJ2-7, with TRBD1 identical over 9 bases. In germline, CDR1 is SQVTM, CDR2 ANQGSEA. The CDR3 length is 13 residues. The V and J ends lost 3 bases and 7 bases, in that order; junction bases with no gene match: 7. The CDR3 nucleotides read TGCAGCGTTGAGAGGGGACAGGGTCTAGAGCAGTACTTC. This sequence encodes CSVERGQGLEQYF.

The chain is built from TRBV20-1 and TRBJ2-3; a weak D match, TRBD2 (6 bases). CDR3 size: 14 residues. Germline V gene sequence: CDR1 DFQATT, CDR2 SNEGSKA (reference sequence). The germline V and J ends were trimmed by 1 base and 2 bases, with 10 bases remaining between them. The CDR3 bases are TGCAGTGCTAGAGCGGGAGCGAACACAGATACGCAGTATTTT. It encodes CSARAGANTDTQYF.

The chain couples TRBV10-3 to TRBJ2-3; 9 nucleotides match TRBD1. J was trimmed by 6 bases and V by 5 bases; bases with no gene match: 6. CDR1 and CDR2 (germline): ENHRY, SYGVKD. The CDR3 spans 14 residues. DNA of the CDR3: TGTGCCATCAGTCCCAGCGGACAGGGGGATACGCAGTATTTT. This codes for CAISPSGQGDTQYF.